This T cell receptor (beta chain) is drawn from a study of T cells expressing NK-cell markers. Overall study context: Sorted CD3+CD56+NKG2C+, CD3+CD56+NKG2C- and CD3+CD56-NKG2C+ T cells provided the TCR beta repertoires. Eight donors were sequenced, of whom seven were HCMV-seropositive, while the remaining one was HCMV-seronegative.

Per the germline V gene, CDR1 is LGHDT and CDR2 is YNNKEL (reference sequence). There are 17 residues in the CDR3. Each CDR3 protein gets one entry in TCRdb, which reprocessed the 5' RACE reads and gives no DNA. Reported are about 410,000 distinct CDR3 sequences; the ten largest clones contain about 10%. The clonotype was recovered from a woman between 50 and 59 years old in good health. The J gene is TRBJ2-1, the V gene TRBV3-1; the D call of TRBD2 rests on TCRdb alone, since no DNA is present to check it. The specimen was blood T cells: a sorted CD56 or NKG2C T cell subset, CD4+ or CD8+ T cells, or bulk PBMC T cells (not recorded which). The CDR3 loop reads CASSQDQATPGMNEQFF.